This is a list of T cell receptor beta chains from one sample in a study of CD8 T cells in Susac syndrome. TCRdb reprocessed the immunoSEQ multiplex PCR reads via MiXCR and lists one record per CDR3 protein. The sample contains under 90,000 distinct CDR3 sequences, approximately 95% of which appear only once. Input material: CD8+ T cells from PBMCs. These receptors all stem from a human donor with Susac syndrome. The CDR3 runs from the conserved cysteine through the conserved F or W. A D gene is named only where the DNA matches it firmly. Not all rows give a size; the values are once, few, many and, for expanded clones, a class.

TRBJ2-6 | TRBV9 | . | . | TGTGCCAGCAGCATAGGGCCAGGGGCCAACGTCCTGACTTTC | CASSIGPGANVLTF
TRBJ2-1 | TRBV7-6 | . | . | TGTGCCAGCAGCTTACCTGGAGCTGACAACTCCTACAATGAGCAGTTCTTC | CASSLPGADNSYNEQFF
TRBJ2-7 | TRBV13 | . | . | TGTGCCAGCAGCTTAGCAGGCGGTAGCGAGCAGTACTTC | CASSLAGGSEQYF
TRBJ1-2 | TRBV6-1 | TRBD1 | . | TGTGCCAGCAGGAAGGACAGGATAGGGTCTAACTATGGCTACACCTTC | CASRKDRIGSNYGYTF
TRBJ1-2 | TRBV6-2/TRBV6-3 | . | . | TGTGCCAGCAGTTTCCCCGTGGGCTATGGCTACACCTTC | CASSFPVGYGYTF
TRBJ1-2 | TRBV29-1 | TRBD1 | once | TGCAGCGTCACGACAGGGGTGGGGTATGGCTACACCTTC | CSVTTGVGYGYTF
TRBJ2-2 | TRBV27 | . | . | TGTGCCAGCAGTTTGATGGGGGAGCTGTTTTTT | CASSLMGELFF
TRBJ2-7 | TRBV27 | . | . | TGTGCCAGCTCCGACCCCAGCCACGAGCAGTACTTC | CASSDPSHEQYF
TRBJ2-1 | TRBV15 | . | . | TGTGCCACCAGCTTCAGGGGCTCCTACAATGAGCAGTTCTTC | CATSFRGSYNEQFF
TRBJ2-2 | TRBV6-2/TRBV6-3 | TRBD2 | . | TGTGCCAGCAGTTACTCGAGCACGGGAGGGCAGCGAGGGGAGCTGTTTTTT | CASSYSSTGGQRGELFF
TRBJ2-1 | TRBV7-2 | . | . | TGTGCCAGCAGCCAGACCGTCTCCTACAATGAGCAGTTCTTC | CASSQTVSYNEQFF
TRBJ1-5 | TRBV7-2 | . | . | TGTGCCAGCAGCTTAAGTTCAGGGACGTCGCAGCCCCAGCATTTT | CASSLSSGTSQPQHF
TRBJ2-5 | TRBV7-9 | . | . | TGTGCCAGCAGCACCCCCGGGACTGGCAAAGAGACCCAGTACTTC | CASSTPGTGKETQYF
TRBJ2-7 | TRBV29-1 | . | . | TGCAGCGTTGCGGGAACAGGGACCCACTCCTACGAGCAGTACTTC | CSVAGTGTHSYEQYF